These T cell receptor beta chains were read from a single sample in a study of response to subunit inactivated influenza vaccine. MiXCR, applied by TCRdb to the RT-PCR reads, yields one record per CDR3 protein. The sample holds some 640,000 distinct CDR3 sequences, approximately 13% seen once. The sequencing used PBMCs from blood, collected 14 to 15 days before vaccination. The source is a man aged 45-60 years who received an inactivated influenza vaccine. Each CDR3 is given with its conserved first and last residue. The order of the fields is J gene, V gene, CDR3 protein.

J: TRBJ2-7; V: TRBV10-2; CDR3: CASSDPGLSEQYF
J: TRBJ2-3; V: TRBV7-6; CDR3: CASSSLGPRVQDTQYF
J: TRBJ2-5; V: TRBV5-1; CDR3: CASSPGGDQETQYF
J: TRBJ2-2; V: TRBV7-3; CDR3: CASSLGASRTGELFF
J: TRBJ1-2; V: TRBV7-9; CDR3: CASSPQTGNGYTF
J: TRBJ2-2; V: TRBV28; CDR3: CATSAGTTGTGELFF
J: TRBJ2-5; V: TRBV7-2; CDR3: CASSNRQGGQTQYF
J: TRBJ2-1; V: TRBV27; CDR3: CASSHYRGGYNEQFF
J: TRBJ1-6; V: TRBV5-1; CDR3: CASSLSGHSSYNSPLHF
J: TRBJ2-1; V: TRBV10-3; CDR3: CAISESWRLLAGRQGNEQFF
J: TRBJ2-3; V: TRBV6-2/TRBV6-3; CDR3: CASSGSLTSGSADTQYF
J: TRBJ2-7; V: TRBV28; CDR3: CASGEGMVEQYF
J: TRBJ2-7; V: TRBV4-3; CDR3: CASSQGLAYYEQYF
J: TRBJ2-1; V: TRBV29-1; CDR3: CGANPGLAYNEQFF
J: TRBJ2-1; V: TRBV7-2; CDR3: CASRTGFFNEQFF
J: TRBJ2-5; V: TRBV5-6; CDR3: CASSLDRGTKETQYF
J: TRBJ1-5; V: TRBV6-6; CDR3: CASSPNWNQPQHF
J: TRBJ2-7; V: TRBV27; CDR3: CASSFKGGLRVSYEQYF
J: TRBJ2-2; V: TRBV11-2; CDR3: CASSQNGVGELFF